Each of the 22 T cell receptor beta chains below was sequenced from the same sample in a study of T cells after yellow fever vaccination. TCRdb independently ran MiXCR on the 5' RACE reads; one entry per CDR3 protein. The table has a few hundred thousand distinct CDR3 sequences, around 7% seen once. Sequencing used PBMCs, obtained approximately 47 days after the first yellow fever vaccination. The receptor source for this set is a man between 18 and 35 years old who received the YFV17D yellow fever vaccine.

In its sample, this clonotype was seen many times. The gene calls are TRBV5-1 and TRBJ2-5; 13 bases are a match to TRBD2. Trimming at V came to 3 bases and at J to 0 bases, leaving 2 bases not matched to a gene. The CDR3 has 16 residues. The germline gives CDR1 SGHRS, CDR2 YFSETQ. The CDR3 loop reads CASSSGLAGNQETQYF. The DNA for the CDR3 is TGCGCCAGCAGCTCGGGACTAGCGGGGAACCAAGAGACCCAGTACTTC.

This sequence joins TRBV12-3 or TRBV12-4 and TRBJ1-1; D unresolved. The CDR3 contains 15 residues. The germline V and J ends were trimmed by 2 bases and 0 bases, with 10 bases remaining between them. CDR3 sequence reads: CASSLFGPLNTEAFF. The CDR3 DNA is TGTGCCAGCAGTTTATTTGGCCCCCTGAACACTGAAGCTTTCTTT.

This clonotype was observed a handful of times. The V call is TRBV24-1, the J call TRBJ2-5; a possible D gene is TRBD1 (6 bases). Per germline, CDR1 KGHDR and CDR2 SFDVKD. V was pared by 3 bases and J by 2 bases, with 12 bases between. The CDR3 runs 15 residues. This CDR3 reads CATSDRDNLQETQYF. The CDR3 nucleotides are TGTGCCACCAGTGATAGGGACAACTTACAAGAGACCCAGTACTTC.

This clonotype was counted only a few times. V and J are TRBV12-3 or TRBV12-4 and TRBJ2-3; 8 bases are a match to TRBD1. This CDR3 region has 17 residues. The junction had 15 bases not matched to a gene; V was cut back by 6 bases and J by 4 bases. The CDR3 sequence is CASSSGQGMRGSDTQYF. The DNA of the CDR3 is TGTGCCAGCAGCAGTGGACAGGGAATGAGAGGGTCAGATACGCAGTATTTT.

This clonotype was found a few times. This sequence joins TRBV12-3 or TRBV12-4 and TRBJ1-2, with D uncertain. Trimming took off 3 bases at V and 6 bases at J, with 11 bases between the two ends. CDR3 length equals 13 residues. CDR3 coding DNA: TGTGCCAGCAGTTTTCGGGAATTAGATGGCTACACCTTC. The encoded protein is CASSFRELDGYTF.

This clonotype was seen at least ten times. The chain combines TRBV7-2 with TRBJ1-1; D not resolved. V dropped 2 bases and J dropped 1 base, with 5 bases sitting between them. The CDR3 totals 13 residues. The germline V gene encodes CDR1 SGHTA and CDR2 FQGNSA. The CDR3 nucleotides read TGTGCCAGCAGCTTATCAGGGAACACTGAAGCTTTCTTT. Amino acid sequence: CASSLSGNTEAFF.

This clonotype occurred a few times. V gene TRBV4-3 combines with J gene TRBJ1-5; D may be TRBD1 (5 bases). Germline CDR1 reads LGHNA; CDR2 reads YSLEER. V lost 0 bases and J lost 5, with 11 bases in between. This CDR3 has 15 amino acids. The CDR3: CASSQDRGSYQPQHF. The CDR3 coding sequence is TGCGCCAGCAGCCAAGACCGGGGGAGTTATCAGCCCCAGCATTTT.

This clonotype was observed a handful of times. CDR3 bases: TGTGCCAGCAGTTTAGGTTACCATACGCAGTATTTT. Amino acids: CASSLGYHTQYF. V gene TRBV12-3 or TRBV12-4 combines with J gene TRBJ2-3; D call uncertain. Deletions cut 1 base from V and 7 bases from J, with 6 bases between. The CDR3 has 12 amino acids.

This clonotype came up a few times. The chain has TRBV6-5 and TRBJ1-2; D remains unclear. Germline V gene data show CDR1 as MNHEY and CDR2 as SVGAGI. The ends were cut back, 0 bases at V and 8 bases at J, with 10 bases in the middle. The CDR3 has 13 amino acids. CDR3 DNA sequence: TGTGCCAGCAGTTACTCGAGATCTTGGGGCTACACCTTC. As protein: CASSYSRSWGYTF.

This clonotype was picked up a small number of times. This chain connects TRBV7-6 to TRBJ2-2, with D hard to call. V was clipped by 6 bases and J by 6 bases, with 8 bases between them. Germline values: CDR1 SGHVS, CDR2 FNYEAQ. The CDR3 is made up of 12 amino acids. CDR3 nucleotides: TGTGCCAGCAGAGCCCCAGCCGGGGAGCTGTTTTTT. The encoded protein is CASRAPAGELFF.

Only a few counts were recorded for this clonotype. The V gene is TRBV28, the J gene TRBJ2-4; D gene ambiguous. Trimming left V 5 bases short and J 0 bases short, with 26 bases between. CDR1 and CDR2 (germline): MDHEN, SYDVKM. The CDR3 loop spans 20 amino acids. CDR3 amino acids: CASSAQWIDVSPKAKNIQYF. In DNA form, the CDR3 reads TGTGCCAGCAGTGCCCAGTGGATAGACGTTTCACCTAAAGCCAAAAACATTCAGTACTTC.

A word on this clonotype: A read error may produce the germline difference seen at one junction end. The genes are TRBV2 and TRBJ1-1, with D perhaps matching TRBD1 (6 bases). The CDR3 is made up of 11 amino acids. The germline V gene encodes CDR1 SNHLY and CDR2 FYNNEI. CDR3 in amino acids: CASARGLEGFF. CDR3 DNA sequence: TGTGCCAGCGCCAGGGGTTTAGAAGGTTTCTTT.

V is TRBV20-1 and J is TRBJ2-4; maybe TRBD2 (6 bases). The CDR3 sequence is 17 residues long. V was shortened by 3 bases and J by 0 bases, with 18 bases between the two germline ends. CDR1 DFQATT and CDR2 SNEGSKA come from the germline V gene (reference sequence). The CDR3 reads CSASDRAGFLAKNIQYF. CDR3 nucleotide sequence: TGCAGTGCTAGTGACCGTGCGGGGTTCCTAGCCAAAAACATTCAGTACTTC.

CDR3 loop: CASSFAAGVGTDTQYF. In DNA form, the CDR3 reads TGTGCCAGCAGTTTTGCGGCGGGGGTTGGCACAGATACGCAGTATTTT. V gene TRBV12-3 or TRBV12-4 combines with J gene TRBJ2-3; 7 bases map to TRBD2. The V gene end was trimmed by 3 bases and the J gene end by 1 base; junction bases not matched to a gene: 7. CDR3 size: 16 residues.

The CDR3 region is CASSGGSSGITGELFF. Written as DNA, the CDR3 is TGCGCCAGCAGCGGAGGCTCTAGCGGTATCACCGGGGAGCTGTTTTTT. The chain combines TRBV5-1 with TRBJ2-2; 7 bases are a match to TRBD2. Germline CDR1 reads SGHRS; CDR2 reads YFSETQ. CDR3 size: 16 residues. The V and J ends lost 4 bases and 4 bases, in that order; junction bases with no gene match: 10. Full variable domain (missing parts from reference TRBV5-1 and TRBJ2-2): KAGVTQTPRYLIKTRGQQVTLSCSPISGHRSVSWYQQTPGQGLQFLFEYFSETQRNKGNFPGRFSGRQFSNSRSEMNVSTLELGDSALYLCASSGGSSGITGELFFGEGSRLTVL.

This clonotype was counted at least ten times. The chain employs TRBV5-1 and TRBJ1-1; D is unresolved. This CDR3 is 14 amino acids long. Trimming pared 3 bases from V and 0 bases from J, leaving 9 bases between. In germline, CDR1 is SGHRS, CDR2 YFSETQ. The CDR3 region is CASSSLGLNTEAFF. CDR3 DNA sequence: TGCGCCAGCAGCTCCCTAGGGTTGAACACTGAAGCTTTCTTT.

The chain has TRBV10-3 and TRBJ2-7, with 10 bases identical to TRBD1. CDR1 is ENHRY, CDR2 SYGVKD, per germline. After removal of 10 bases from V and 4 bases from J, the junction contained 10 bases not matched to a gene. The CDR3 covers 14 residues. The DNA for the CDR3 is TGTGCCACCGGAGACCGGGACAGGGGATACGAGCAGTACTTC. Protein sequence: CATGDRDRGYEQYF.

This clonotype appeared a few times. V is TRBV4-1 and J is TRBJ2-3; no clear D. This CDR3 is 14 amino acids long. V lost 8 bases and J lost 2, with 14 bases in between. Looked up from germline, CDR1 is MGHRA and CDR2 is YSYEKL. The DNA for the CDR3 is TGCGCCAGCTCTCTATTTAGGGACACAGATACGCAGTATTTT. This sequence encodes CASSLFRDTDTQYF.

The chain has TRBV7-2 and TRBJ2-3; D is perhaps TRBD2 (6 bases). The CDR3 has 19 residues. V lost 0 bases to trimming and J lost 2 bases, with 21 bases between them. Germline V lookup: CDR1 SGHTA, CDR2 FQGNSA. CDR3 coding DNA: TGTGCCAGCAGCTTAGCGGGACTTCAAGGGCCCCTCGTCACAGATACGCAGTATTTT. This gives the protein CASSLAGLQGPLVTDTQYF.

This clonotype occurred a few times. Here the CDR3 reads CASRKPGQGADTQYF. The DNA of the CDR3 is TGTGCCAGCAGGAAACCGGGACAGGGGGCAGATACGCAGTATTTT. The chain uses TRBV11-2 and TRBJ2-3; TRBD1 aligns across 11 bases. Germline V gene data show CDR1 as SGHAT and CDR2 as FQNNGV. J gave up 4 bases and V 6 bases, and 6 bases lay outside the gene matches. The CDR3 is 15 amino acids. Full variable domain (remainder filled in from reference TRBV11-2 and TRBJ2-3): EAGVAQSPRYKIIEKRQSVAFWCNPISGHATLYWYQQILGQGPKLLIQFQNNGVVDDSQLPKDRFSAERLKGVDSTLKIQPAKLEDSAVYLCASRKPGQGADTQYFGPGTRLTVL.

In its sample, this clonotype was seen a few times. CDR3 sequence (DNA): TGTGCCAGCTCACCACCGGCCTCTTGGGACACTGAAGCTTTCTTT. This sequence encodes CASSPPASWDTEAFF. The chain recombines TRBV18 with TRBJ1-1; no clear D. CDR3 length: 15 amino acids. With 0 bases removed from V and 3 bases from J, the gap between germline ends came to 11 bases. CDR1 KGHSH and CDR2 LQKENI come from the germline V gene. Based on the CDR3 plus reference TRBV18 and TRBJ1-1, the full variable domain is NAGVMQNPRHLVRRRGQEARLRCSPMKGHSHVYWYRQLPEEGLKFMVYLQKENIIDESGMPKERFSAEFPKEGPSILRIQQVVRGDSAAYFCASSPPASWDTEAFFGQGTRLTVV.

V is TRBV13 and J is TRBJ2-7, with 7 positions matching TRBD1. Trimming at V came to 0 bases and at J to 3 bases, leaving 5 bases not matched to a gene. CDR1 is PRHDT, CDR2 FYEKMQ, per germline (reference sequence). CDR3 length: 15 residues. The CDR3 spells CASSLGQGHNYEQYF. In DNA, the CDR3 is TGTGCCAGCAGCTTAGGACAGGGGCACAACTACGAGCAGTACTTC.